The sequence of this TCR beta chain was determined in a study of blood T cell repertoires in COVID-19. Looking at the study overall: Italy, Spain and the United States were the sources of the convalescent and acute COVID-19 samples. The cDNA or gDNA used as material had been derived from T cells, B-cell-depleted T cells, or PBMCs.

Original processing methods: Amplification of reference gene primers provided the estimated nucleated cell counts. Produced via immunoSEQ multiplex PCR; TCRdb's table is partial and in-frame only. V and J calls and clone size follow that table, whereas D and trimming were derived from the DNA. The profile shows 88,000 or so clones, less than 85% of them singletons. The CDR3 is 12 amino acids. Trimming took 5 bases from V and 6 from J, leaving 9 bases between them. CDR1 and CDR2 from the germline V gene are SNHLY and FYNNEI. This receptor was taken from a human donor in a cohort sampled during active COVID-19. Sequencing was done on a sample of peripheral blood. This chain uses TRBV2 with TRBJ2-3; weak D call: TRBD2 (5 bases). CDR3 sequence (DNA): TGTGCCAGCAGTTTACGGGGTGATACGCAGTATTTT. It is translated as CASSLRGDTQYF.